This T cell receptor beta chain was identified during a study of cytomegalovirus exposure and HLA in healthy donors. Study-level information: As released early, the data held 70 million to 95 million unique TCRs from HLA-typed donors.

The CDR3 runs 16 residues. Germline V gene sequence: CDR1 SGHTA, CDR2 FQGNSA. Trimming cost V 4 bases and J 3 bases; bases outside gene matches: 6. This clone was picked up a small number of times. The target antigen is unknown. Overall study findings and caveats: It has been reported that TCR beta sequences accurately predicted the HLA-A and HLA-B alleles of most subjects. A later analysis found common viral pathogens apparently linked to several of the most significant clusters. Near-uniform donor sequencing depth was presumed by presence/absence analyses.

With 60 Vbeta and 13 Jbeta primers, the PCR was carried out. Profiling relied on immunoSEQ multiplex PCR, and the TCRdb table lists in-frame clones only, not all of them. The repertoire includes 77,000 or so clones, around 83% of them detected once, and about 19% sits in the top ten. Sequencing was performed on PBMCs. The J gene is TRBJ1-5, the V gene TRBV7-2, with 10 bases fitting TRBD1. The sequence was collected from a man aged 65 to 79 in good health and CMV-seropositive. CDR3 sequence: CASSSPGTGVNQPQHF. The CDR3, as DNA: TGTGCCAGCAGCTCCCCGGGGACAGGGGTCAATCAGCCCCAGCATTTT.